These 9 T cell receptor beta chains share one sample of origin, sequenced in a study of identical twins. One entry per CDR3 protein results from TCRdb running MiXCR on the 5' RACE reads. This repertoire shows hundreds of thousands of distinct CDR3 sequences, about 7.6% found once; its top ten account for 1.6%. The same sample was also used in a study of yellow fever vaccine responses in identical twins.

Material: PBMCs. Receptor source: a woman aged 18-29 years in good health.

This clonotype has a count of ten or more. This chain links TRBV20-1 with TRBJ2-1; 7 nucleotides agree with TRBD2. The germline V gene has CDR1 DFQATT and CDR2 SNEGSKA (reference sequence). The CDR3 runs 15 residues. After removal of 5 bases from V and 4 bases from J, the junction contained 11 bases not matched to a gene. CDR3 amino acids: CSALSGQWGYNEQFF. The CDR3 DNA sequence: TGCAGTGCTCTTAGCGGGCAATGGGGGTACAATGAGCAGTTCTTC.

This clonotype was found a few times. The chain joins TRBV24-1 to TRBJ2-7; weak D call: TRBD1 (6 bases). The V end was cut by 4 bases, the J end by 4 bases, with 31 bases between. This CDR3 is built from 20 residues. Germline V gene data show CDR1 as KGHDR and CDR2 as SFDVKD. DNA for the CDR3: TGTGCCACCAGTGAGCTTCCCCTTAGGGGGATTGGGGACACCCTGTACGAGCAGTACGTC. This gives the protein CATSELPLRGIGDTLYEQYV.

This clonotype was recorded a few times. CDR3 nucleotides: TGTGCCAGCAGCCACGAACTGGAGCAGTTCTTC. Translating it yields CASSHELEQFF. The genes are TRBV4-2 and TRBJ2-1; D gene ambiguous. The CDR3 has 11 amino acids. V gave up 3 bases and J gave up 10 bases, with 7 bases separating them. Germline lookup yields CDR1 LGHNA and CDR2 YNFKEQ.

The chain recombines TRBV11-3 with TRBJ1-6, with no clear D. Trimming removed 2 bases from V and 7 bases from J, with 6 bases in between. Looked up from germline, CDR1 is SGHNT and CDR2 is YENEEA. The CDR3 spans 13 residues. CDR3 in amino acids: CASSLYKNSPLHF. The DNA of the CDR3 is TGTGCCAGCAGCTTATATAAGAATTCACCCCTCCACTTT.

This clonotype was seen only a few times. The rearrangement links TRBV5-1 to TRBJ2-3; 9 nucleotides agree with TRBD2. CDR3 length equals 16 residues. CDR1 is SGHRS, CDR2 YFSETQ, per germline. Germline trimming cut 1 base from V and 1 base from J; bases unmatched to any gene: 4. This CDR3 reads CASSLSIAGGTDTQYF. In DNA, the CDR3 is TGCGCCAGCAGCTTGTCCATAGCGGGAGGCACAGATACGCAGTATTTT.

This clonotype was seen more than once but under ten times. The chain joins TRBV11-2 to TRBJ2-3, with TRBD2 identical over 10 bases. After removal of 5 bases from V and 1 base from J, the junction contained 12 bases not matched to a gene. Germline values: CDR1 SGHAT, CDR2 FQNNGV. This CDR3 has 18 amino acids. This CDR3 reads CASSRRPGTSDRTDTQYF. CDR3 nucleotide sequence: TGTGCCAGCAGCCGGAGACCCGGGACTAGCGATCGCACAGATACGCAGTATTTT.

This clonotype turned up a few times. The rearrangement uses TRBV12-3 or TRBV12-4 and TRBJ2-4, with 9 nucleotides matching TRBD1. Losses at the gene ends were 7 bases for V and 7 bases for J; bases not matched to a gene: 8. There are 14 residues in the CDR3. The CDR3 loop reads CASTRTQGANIQYF. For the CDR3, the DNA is TGTGCCAGCACCCGCACACAGGGGGCGAACATTCAGTACTTC.

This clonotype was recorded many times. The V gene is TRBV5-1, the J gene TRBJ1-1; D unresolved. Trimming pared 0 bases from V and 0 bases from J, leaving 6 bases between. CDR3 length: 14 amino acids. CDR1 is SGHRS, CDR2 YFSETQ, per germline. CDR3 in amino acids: CASSLGPMNTEAFF. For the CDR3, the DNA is TGCGCCAGCAGCTTGGGTCCCATGAACACTGAAGCTTTCTTT.

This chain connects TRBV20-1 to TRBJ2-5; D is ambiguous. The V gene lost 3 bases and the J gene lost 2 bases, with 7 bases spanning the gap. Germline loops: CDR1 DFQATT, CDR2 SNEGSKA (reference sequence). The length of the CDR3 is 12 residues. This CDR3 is CSARKTQETQYF. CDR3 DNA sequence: TGCAGTGCTAGGAAGACACAAGAGACCCAGTACTTC.